This entry lists 12 T cell receptor beta chains sequenced from one sample in a study of cytomegalovirus exposure and HLA in healthy donors. Primers: 60 Vbeta forward and 13 Jbeta reverse. Clones were sequenced by immunoSEQ multiplex PCR, and TCRdb holds only the in-frame ones, with some missing. This sample has tens of thousands of clones, with 70% to 85% found just once. Sequenced input: PBMCs. The receptors were sampled from a man between 65 and 85 years old in good health and CMV-seropositive.

The chain employs TRBV6-6 and TRBJ1-5; D is unclear. Germline V gene data show CDR1 as MNHNY and CDR2 as SVGAGI (reference sequence). Trimming removed 8 bases at V and 5 bases at J, with 13 bases between. CDR3 length: 13 amino acids. In nucleotides, the CDR3 is TGTGCCAGCCGAGCCGGGGAGGATCAGCCCCAGCATTTT. Translation gives CASRAGEDQPQHF.

The chain couples TRBV28 to TRBJ2-2, with no clear D. The germline CDR1 and CDR2 sequences are MDHEN and SYDVKM. The CDR3 totals 15 residues. V lost 6 bases to trimming and J lost 5 bases, with 16 bases between them. In nucleotides, the CDR3 is TGTGCCAGCAGCTCGGGTGGCTGGTGGACCGGGGAGCTGTTTTTT. Translated, it gives CASSSGGWWTGELFF.

This sequence joins TRBV2 and TRBJ1-2; D unclear. The V end lost 7 bases, the J end lost 4 bases, and 16 bases lay between the germline ends. Per germline, CDR1 SNHLY and CDR2 FYNNEI. CDR3 length: 14 residues. The CDR3 DNA is TGTGCCAGCAAGCCGGCACAGATCGGCTATGGCTACACCTTC. Translation gives CASKPAQIGYGYTF.

This chain connects TRBV5-1 to TRBJ2-7, with 8 bases matching TRBD1. Germline trimming cut 2 bases from V and 2 bases from J; bases unmatched to any gene: 3. The V gene's germline CDR1 is SGHRS and CDR2 YFSETQ. The CDR3 spans 14 residues. The CDR3 bases are TGCGCCAGCAGCTTTGGACAGGGCCCCTACGAGCAGTACTTC. Its protein is CASSFGQGPYEQYF.

The V and J genes are TRBV19 and TRBJ2-5, with 10 bases that match TRBD1. Germline V gives CDR1 LNHDA, CDR2 SQIVND (reference sequence). The CDR3 runs to 14 residues. Trimming cost V 6 bases and J 5 bases; bases outside gene matches: 6. The CDR3 loop is CASSPGQGYETQYF. The CDR3 nucleotides are TGTGCCAGTAGCCCGGGACAGGGGTACGAGACCCAGTACTTC.

This chain connects TRBV7-2 to TRBJ2-7, with 7 bases lining up with TRBD1. Germline lookup yields CDR1 SGHTA and CDR2 FQGNSA. V shed 5 bases and J 0 bases; nucleotides not matched to a gene: 7. This CDR3 spans 15 amino acids. The CDR3 sequence is CASSRQGLSSYEQYF. CDR3 coding DNA: TGTGCCAGCAGCCGACAGGGATTAAGCTCCTACGAGCAGTACTTC.

The chain joins TRBV30 to TRBJ2-7; unclear D gene. CDR1 GTSNPN and CDR2 SVGIG come from the germline V gene (reference sequence). V was shortened by 4 bases and J by 4 bases, with 8 bases between the two germline ends. The CDR3 runs to 11 residues. This CDR3 is CAWNKQYEQYF. CDR3 nucleotide sequence: TGTGCCTGGAATAAGCAATACGAGCAGTACTTC.

The chain employs TRBV7-3 and TRBJ2-2; D unresolved. Per the germline V gene, CDR1 is SGHTA and CDR2 is FQGTGA. Trimming shortened V by 2 bases and J by 8 bases, and 6 bases separated the two germline ends. This CDR3 has 12 amino acids. The CDR3 protein is CASSLPVGELFF. The CDR3 DNA follows: TGTGCCAGCAGCTTACCAGTGGGGGAGCTGTTTTTT.

The rearrangement uses TRBV5-4 and TRBJ2-4, with TRBD1 matching 7 bases. Germline trimming cut 4 bases from V and 4 bases from J; bases unmatched to any gene: 8. Germline V gene data show CDR1 as SGHNT and CDR2 as YYREEE (reference sequence). This CDR3 spans 15 amino acids. The chain's CDR3 is CASSLPGTVKNIQYF. CDR3 DNA: TGTGCCAGCAGCCTACCCGGGACAGTAAAAAACATTCAGTACTTC.

CDR3 region: CSVGQFNQPQHF. The CDR3, as DNA: TGCAGCGTGGGACAGTTTAATCAGCCCCAGCATTTT. The chain is built from TRBV29-1 and TRBJ1-5, with 7 positions matching TRBD1. Germline values: CDR1 SQVTM, CDR2 ANQGSEA. This CDR3 is built from 12 residues. The V segment lost 6 bases and the J segment 4 bases; nucleotides outside the gene matches: 3.

A word on this clone: No conserved phenylalanine or tryptophan ends this CDR3, so it is likely a read error. This chain uses TRBV2 with TRBJ1-6, with a weak D call TRBD1 (5 bases). The germline V and J ends were trimmed by 0 bases and 5 bases, with 8 bases remaining between them. Germline CDR1 SNHLY, CDR2 FYNNEI. This CDR3 has 15 amino acids. The CDR3 coding sequence is TGTGCCAGCAGTGAAGCGGGGCTCAATAATTCACCCCTCCACGTT. Protein: CASSEAGLNNSPLHV.

V usage is TRBV6-5 and J usage is TRBJ1-6; weak D call: TRBD1 (5 bases). The CDR3 has 14 amino acids. Germline V gives CDR1 MNHEY, CDR2 SVGAGI. With 8 bases removed from V and 8 bases from J, the gap between germline ends came to 16 bases. This CDR3 reads CASCPGWGDSPLHF. The CDR3 DNA reads TGTGCCAGCTGTCCGGGGTGGGGGGATTCACCCCTCCACTTT.